A single sample gave rise to the 18 T cell receptor beta chains below, sequenced in a study of blood T cells in healthy people across ages. Primed by a sample-barcoded 5' primer and a J-beta primer mix, a second PCR proceeded for 7 to 11 cycles. In TCRdb, the 5' RACE reads were re-called with MiXCR into one record per CDR3 protein. The sample carries under 950,000 distinct CDR3 sequences, about 24% recorded once. The sample was blood. The receptor set was obtained from a man in his 70s in good health.

V usage is TRBV12-3 or TRBV12-4 and J usage is TRBJ2-3, with D unresolved. V was pared by 5 bases and J by 4 bases, with 13 bases between. CDR3 size: 14 residues. CDR3 nucleotides: TGTGCCAGCAGTCCCCCCCGCAAGGCAGATACGCAGTATTTT. Amino acid sequence: CASSPPRKADTQYF.

Only a few counts were recorded for this clonotype. This chain links TRBV12-3 or TRBV12-4 with TRBJ2-3; TRBD1 matches at 8 bases. This CDR3 comprises 15 residues. With V trimmed by 3 bases and J by 7 bases, 9 bases remained unmatched. The CDR3 DNA is TGTGCCAGCAGTTTCTTCGGACAGGGCCAAAATACGCAGTATTTT. Translating it yields CASSFFGQGQNTQYF.

This clonotype was seen many times. V gene TRBV20-1 combines with J gene TRBJ1-2, with D possibly TRBD1 on 5 matching bases. The CDR3 covers 14 residues. From germline, CDR1 is DFQATT and CDR2 SNEGSKA (reference sequence). Trimming removed 1 base from V and 8 bases from J, with 17 bases in between. Here the CDR3 reads CSARAEERGGGYTF. CDR3 coding DNA: TGCAGTGCTAGAGCGGAGGAAAGGGGTGGGGGCTACACCTTC.

The genes are TRBV5-1 and TRBJ2-5; 8 bases match TRBD2. V was clipped by 1 base and J by 4 bases; unmatched bases: 9. This CDR3 contains 16 residues. The germline V gene encodes CDR1 SGHRS and CDR2 YFSETQ. CDR3 nucleotides: TGCGCCAGCAGCTTGATTTTAGCGGGATCAAGAGAGACCCAGTACTTC. This sequence encodes CASSLILAGSRETQYF. Full variable domain (outside the CDR3, taken from reference TRBV5-1 and TRBJ2-5): KAGVTQTPRYLIKTRGQQVTLSCSPISGHRSVSWYQQTPGQGLQFLFEYFSETQRNKGNFPGRFSGRQFSNSRSEMNVSTLELGDSALYLCASSLILAGSRETQYFGPGTRLLVL.

This sequence joins TRBV5-1 and TRBJ1-1; D not certain. This CDR3 has 15 amino acids. Germline CDR1 is SGHRS and CDR2 is YFSETQ. V was clipped by 4 bases and J by 4 bases, with 17 bases between them. The CDR3 is CASSPGDLGRTEAFF. The CDR3 DNA sequence: TGCGCCAGCAGCCCCGGCGATTTAGGGCGCACTGAAGCTTTCTTT.

The genes are TRBV7-2 and TRBJ1-4, with 7 bases lining up with TRBD1. This CDR3 has 13 amino acids. Germline trimming cut 5 bases from V and 8 bases from J; bases unmatched to any gene: 5. Germline V gene lookup returns CDR1 SGHTA and CDR2 FQGNSA. The chain's CDR3 is CASSPAGGEKLFF. The CDR3 bases are TGTGCCAGCAGCCCCGCAGGGGGGGAAAAACTGTTTTTT.

This clonotype appeared a single time. The V and J genes are TRBV3-1 and TRBJ2-2, with 7 bases lining up with TRBD2. After removal of 4 bases from V and 1 base from J, the junction contained 3 bases not matched to a gene. The CDR3 is 15 amino acids. Per the germline V gene, CDR1 is LGHDT and CDR2 is YNNKEL (reference sequence). The CDR3 reads CASSPQRGNTGELFF. The CDR3 DNA follows: TGTGCCAGCAGCCCCCAGCGGGGGAACACCGGGGAGCTGTTTTTT.

This sequence joins TRBV7-2 and TRBJ1-1; tentative D call: TRBD1 (6 bases). The CDR3 extends over 15 amino acids. Trimming pared 5 bases from V and 3 bases from J, leaving 16 bases between. The germline gives CDR1 SGHTA, CDR2 FQGNSA. This CDR3 reads CASSLDRTGDTEAFF. For the CDR3, the DNA is TGTGCCAGCAGCCTAGACAGGACCGGAGACACTGAAGCTTTCTTT.

The chain couples TRBV29-1 to TRBJ2-3; either TRBD1 or TRBD2 may fit D (5 bases each). V was trimmed by 3 bases and J by 4 bases, leaving 14 bases between them. Germline V lookup: CDR1 SQVTM, CDR2 ANQGSEA. The CDR3 is 14 residues long. CDR3 sequence (DNA): TGCAGCGTTGATCTTGGGGGAGCCGCAGATACGCAGTATTTT. It yields the protein CSVDLGGAADTQYF.

In its sample, this clonotype was seen a few times. The CDR3, as DNA: TGTGCCAGCGGGAGAGGGACGGGTAAGGAGACCCAGTACTTC. It is translated as CASGRGTGKETQYF. The chain carries TRBV28 and TRBJ2-7; tentatively, D is TRBD1 or TRBD2 (5 bases each). The J call could be wrong; TRBJ2-5 is a better fit for the DNA end. This CDR3 has 14 amino acids. Germline CDR1 reads MDHEN; CDR2 reads SYDVKM.

This clonotype was seen a few times. The genes are TRBV18 and TRBJ1-1; D unresolved. The CDR3 runs 14 residues. V lost 3 bases and J lost 1, with 9 bases in between. CDR1 is KGHSH and CDR2 is LQKENI in the germline V gene. For the CDR3, the DNA is TGTGCCAGCTCACCCCCTCCAGGGAACACTGAAGCTTTCTTT. Amino acid sequence: CASSPPPGNTEAFF.

A few counts support this clonotype. The chain uses TRBV20-1 and TRBJ1-1; 7 positions agree with TRBD1. The CDR3 runs to 13 residues. V dropped 4 bases and J dropped 0; count of bases not matched to a gene: 2. Germline V gene data show CDR1 as DFQATT and CDR2 as SNEGSKA (reference sequence). This chain's CDR3 is CSAKQGLNTEAFF. The CDR3 nucleotides read TGCAGTGCTAAACAGGGGCTGAACACTGAAGCTTTCTTT.

The chain joins TRBV4-2 to TRBJ1-2; D possibly corresponds to TRBD1 (6 bases). CDR1 and CDR2 from the germline V gene are LGHNA and YNFKEQ. The CDR3 is 16 amino acids. V gave up 0 bases and J gave up 0 bases, with 11 bases separating them. The CDR3 spells CASSQDGRTANYGYTF. As DNA, the CDR3 is TGTGCCAGCAGCCAAGATGGCAGGACAGCTAACTATGGCTACACCTTC.

In this sample, this clonotype turned up a few times. The rearrangement joins TRBV5-1 to TRBJ2-7; TRBD1 matches at 10 bases. This CDR3 has 14 amino acids. V lost 4 bases and J lost 5; bases outside the gene matches: 6. Germline CDR1 reads SGHRS; CDR2 reads YFSETQ. The CDR3 here is CASSPGTGDHEQYF. The CDR3 bases are TGCGCCAGCAGCCCGGGGACAGGGGACCACGAGCAGTACTTC. Supplemented by reference TRBV5-1 and TRBJ2-7, the full variable domain reads KAGVTQTPRYLIKTRGQQVTLSCSPISGHRSVSWYQQTPGQGLQFLFEYFSETQRNKGNFPGRFSGRQFSNSRSEMNVSTLELGDSALYLCASSPGTGDHEQYFGPGTRLTVT.

The chain employs TRBV18 and TRBJ2-5, with D perhaps being TRBD1 or TRBD2 (5 bases each). The CDR3 covers 16 residues. Trimming pared 3 bases from V and 1 base from J, leaving 15 bases between. Looked up from germline, CDR1 is KGHSH and CDR2 is LQKENI. This CDR3 reads CASSPQGMSGQETQYF. Written as DNA, the CDR3 is TGTGCCAGCTCACCCCAGGGAATGAGCGGCCAAGAGACCCAGTACTTC.

This clonotype was picked up a small number of times. The CDR3 DNA sequence: TGTGCCAGCAGCCCAAAACGGAGATCGAACACTGAAGCTTTCTTT. Its translation is CASSPKRRSNTEAFF. This chain joins TRBV7-9 and TRBJ1-1; D not certain. The V end was cut by 5 bases, the J end by 1 base, with 14 bases between. CDR1 is SEHNR, CDR2 FQNEAQ, per germline (reference sequence). The CDR3 spans 15 residues.

This clonotype was picked up a small number of times. The CDR3 sequence is CSGAGGNYGYTF. The CDR3 bases are TGCAGCGGAGCGGGGGGTAACTATGGCTACACCTTC. J is TRBJ1-2 and V is TRBV29-1; possibly TRBD1 for D (5 bases). Germline V gives CDR1 SQVTM, CDR2 ANQGSEA. The CDR3 contains 12 residues. Trimming removed 7 bases at V and 1 base at J, with 10 bases between. The full variable domain, completed using reference TRBV29-1 and TRBJ1-2, is SAVISQKPSRDICQRGTSLTIQCQVDSQVTMMFWYRQQPGQSLTLIATANQGSEATYESGFVIDKFPISRPNLTFSTLTVSNMSPEDSSIYLCSGAGGNYGYTFGSGTRLTVV.

The chain carries TRBV2 and TRBJ2-1; possible D gene TRBD2, 5 bases. The CDR3 extends over 14 amino acids. Germline V CDR1 and CDR2: SNHLY, FYNNEI. The V end was cut by 5 bases, the J end by 2 bases, with 10 bases between. The CDR3: CASSPRTAYNEQFF. The CDR3 coding sequence is TGTGCCAGCAGTCCTCGGACTGCCTACAATGAGCAGTTCTTC.